This paragraph covers one T cell receptor (beta chain) sequence. Antigen unknown. These data originate in a study of beta chain features in type 1 diabetes. General study points: In all four CD4+ subsets, TCRB CDR3 length was significantly, moderately reduced in type 1 diabetes. Relative to healthy donors, patients appeared to have naive, central memory and Treg TCRB repertoires that were more similar.

The CDR3 is made up of 16 amino acids. The V segment lost 2 bases and the J segment 5 bases; nucleotides outside the gene matches: 7. Germline V gene lookup returns CDR1 MNHNS and CDR2 SASEGT. Sequenced material consisted of expressed TCRB transcripts (all of the isolated RNA was reverse transcribed). TCRdb keeps only in-frame clones here, not all; method: immunoSEQ multiplex PCR. The data hold fewer than 900,000 clones, with roughly 16% observed a single time. Input material: naive CD4+ T cells from blood. The clonotype was recovered from a woman aged 18 to 35 in good health. V gene TRBV6-1 combines with J gene TRBJ2-5; 11 bases agree with TRBD1. CDR3 sequence: CASSEMWTGGMETQYF. The CDR3 bases are TGTGCCAGCAGTGAAATGTGGACAGGGGGCATGGAGACCCAGTACTTC.